These 5 T cell receptor beta chains came from one sample sequenced in a study of blood T cell repertoires in COVID-19. The repertoire was sequenced with immunoSEQ multiplex PCR; TCRdb's copy has only in-frame clones and lacks some. The sample contains about 360,000 clones, approximately 80% of which appear only once. The specimen sequenced was peripheral blood. The receptors originated from a human donor with acute or convalescent COVID-19. The donor label of this sample is uncertain.

The chain couples TRBV5-5 to TRBJ2-7; 10 nucleotides agree with TRBD2. CDR1 is SGHKS, CDR2 YYEKEE, per germline (reference sequence). CDR3 length: 15 amino acids. The J segment lost 0 bases and the V segment lost 5 bases, leaving 5 bases of the junction unmatched. The CDR3 bases are TGTGCCAGCAGGCAAGGACTAGCGGTCTCCTACGAGCAGTACTTC. Protein sequence: CASRQGLAVSYEQYF.

The chain combines TRBV20-1 with TRBJ1-2; no reliable D call. With 1 base removed from V and 8 bases from J, the gap between germline ends came to 8 bases. From germline, CDR1 is DFQATT and CDR2 SNEGSKA (reference sequence). The CDR3 length is 11 residues. In nucleotides, the CDR3 is TGCAGTGCTAGAGTCGGGGAGGGCTACACCTTC. It encodes CSARVGEGYTF.

V and J are TRBV21-1 and TRBJ1-2. TRBV21-1 is a pseudogene segment. The length of the CDR3 is 15 residues. CDR3 residues: CASSKGRQKSYGYTF. In nucleotides, the CDR3 is TGTGCCAGCAGCAAAGGGAGGCAGAAGTCCTATGGCTACACCTTC.

This chain uses TRBV19 with TRBJ1-4; D is perhaps TRBD1 (6 bases). This CDR3 contains 14 residues. The germline V and J ends were trimmed by 4 bases and 8 bases, with 14 bases remaining between them. The germline V gene encodes CDR1 LNHDA and CDR2 SQIVND (reference sequence). The CDR3 loop reads CASSSQGWREKLFF. The DNA of the CDR3 is TGTGCCAGTAGTAGCCAGGGGTGGCGCGAAAAACTGTTTTTT.

This chain links TRBV20-1 with TRBJ2-1; possible D gene TRBD1, 5 bases. The CDR3 runs 10 residues. Germline CDR1 reads DFQATT; CDR2 reads SNEGSKA (reference sequence). V shed 4 bases and J shed 10 bases, with 8 bases lying between them. CDR3 bases: TGCAGTGCTAAAAGACAGGAGCAGTTCTTC. This translates into CSAKRQEQFF.